This note documents a single T cell receptor (beta chain) sequence. Its antigen is not identified. This sample is part of a study of T cell responses to AZD1222 COVID-19 vaccine. Whole-study results and caveats: Spike was spanned by vaccine-associated CD4 TCRs, with dominance at 160-218 and 743-854.

Some clones are missing from TCRdb's copy, which holds only in-frame ones; the method was immunoSEQ multiplex PCR. The sample includes more than 100,000 clones, over 85% of them seen just once. Germline loops: CDR1 LNHDA, CDR2 SQIVND (reference sequence). Deletions cut 4 bases from V and 9 bases from J, with 13 bases between. The CDR3 sequence is 14 residues long. The V gene is TRBV19, the J gene TRBJ2-6, with D possibly being TRBD1 or TRBD2 (5 bases each). The source material was peripheral blood, sampled on day 0 of AZD1222 vaccination. This sequence originates from an adult in good health. The chain's CDR3 is CASSTGTLGNVLTF. CDR3 nucleotide sequence: TGTGCCAGTAGTACCGGGACCCTTGGCAACGTCCTGACTTTC.